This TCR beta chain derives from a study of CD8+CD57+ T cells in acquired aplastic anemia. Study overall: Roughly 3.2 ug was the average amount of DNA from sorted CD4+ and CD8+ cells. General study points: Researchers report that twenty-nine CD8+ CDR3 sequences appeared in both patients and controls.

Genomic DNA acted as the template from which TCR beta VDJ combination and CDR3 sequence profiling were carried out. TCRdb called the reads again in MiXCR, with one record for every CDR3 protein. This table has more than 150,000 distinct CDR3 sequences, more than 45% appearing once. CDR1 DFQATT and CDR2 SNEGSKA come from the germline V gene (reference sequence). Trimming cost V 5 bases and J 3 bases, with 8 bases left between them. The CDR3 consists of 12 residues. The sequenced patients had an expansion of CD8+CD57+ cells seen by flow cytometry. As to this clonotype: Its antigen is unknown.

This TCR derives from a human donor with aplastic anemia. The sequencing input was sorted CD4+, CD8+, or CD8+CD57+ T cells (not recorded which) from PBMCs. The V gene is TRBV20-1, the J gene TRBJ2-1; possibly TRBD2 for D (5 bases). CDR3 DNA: TGCAGTGCTTATCGGGACTACAATGAGCAGTTCTTC. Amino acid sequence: CSAYRDYNEQFF.